This T cell receptor beta chain was captured in a study of a mutant IDH1 vaccine in newly diagnosed glioma. Study-level information: Beginning 4-6 weeks after radiotherapy alone, or with temozolomide cycles, vaccination took place.

Data came from immunoSEQ multiplex PCR; TCRdb stores just in-frame clones and leaves some out. The profile shows about 53,000 clones, approximately 82% of them singletons. Germline assignment: CDR1 SQVTM and CDR2 ANQGSEA. With 6 bases removed from V and 5 bases from J, the gap between germline ends came to 7 bases. CDR3 length equals 11 residues. Stated time point: week 5, during vaccination. Doses of 300 ug of mutant IDH1 20-mer peptide were given with topical imiquimod. In the case of this clone: Its matching antigen is unknown.

The clonotype was recovered from a woman younger than 30 with glioma. Some clones in this sample may be carry-over from other donors' samples. The input for sequencing was PBMCs, taken from a glioma patient whose treatment included an IDH1 peptide vaccine. The chain employs TRBV29-1 and TRBJ2-2; D not certain. The CDR3 loop reads CSVGTTGELFF. CDR3 sequence (DNA): TGCAGCGTAGGCACAACCGGGGAGCTGTTTTTT.